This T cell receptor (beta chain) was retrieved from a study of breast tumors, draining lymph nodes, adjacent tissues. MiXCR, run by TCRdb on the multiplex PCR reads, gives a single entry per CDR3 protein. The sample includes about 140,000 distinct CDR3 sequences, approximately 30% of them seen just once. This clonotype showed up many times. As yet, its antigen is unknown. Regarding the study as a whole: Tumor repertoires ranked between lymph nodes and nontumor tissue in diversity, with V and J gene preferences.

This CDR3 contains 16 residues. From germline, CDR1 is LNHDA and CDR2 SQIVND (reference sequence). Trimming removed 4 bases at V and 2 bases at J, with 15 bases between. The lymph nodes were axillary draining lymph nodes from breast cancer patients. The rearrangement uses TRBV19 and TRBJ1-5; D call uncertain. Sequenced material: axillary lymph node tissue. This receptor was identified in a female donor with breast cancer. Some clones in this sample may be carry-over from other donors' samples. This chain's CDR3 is CASSTPQQSGNQPQHF. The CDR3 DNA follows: TGTGCCAGTAGTACTCCTCAGCAGAGCGGCAATCAGCCCCAGCATTTT.